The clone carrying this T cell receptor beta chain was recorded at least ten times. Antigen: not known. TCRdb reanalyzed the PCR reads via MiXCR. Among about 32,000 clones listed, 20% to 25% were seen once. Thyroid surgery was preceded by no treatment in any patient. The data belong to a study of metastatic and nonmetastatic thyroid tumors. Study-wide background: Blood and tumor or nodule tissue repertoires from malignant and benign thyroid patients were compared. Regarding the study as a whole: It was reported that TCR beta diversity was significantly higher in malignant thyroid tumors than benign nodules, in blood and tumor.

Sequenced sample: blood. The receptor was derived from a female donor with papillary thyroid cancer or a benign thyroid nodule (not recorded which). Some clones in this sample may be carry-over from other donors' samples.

The CDR3 DNA follows: TGCAGTGCTCTGGACAGCGGAGATGAAAAACTGTTTTTT. Encoded protein: CSALDSGDEKLFF. The chain couples TRBV20-1 to TRBJ1-4; maybe TRBD1 (6 bases). This CDR3 has 13 residues. Trimming removed 5 bases at V and 6 bases at J, with 13 bases between. Germline assignment: CDR1 DFQATT and CDR2 SNEGSKA (reference sequence).